This T cell receptor (beta chain) was found in a study of T cell responses to AZD1222 COVID-19 vaccine. About the study: Pooled samples include second doses given at about 4 or 12 weeks.

V lost 5 bases, J lost 5 bases, and 3 bases stayed unmatched. Per the germline V gene, CDR1 is MNHEY and CDR2 is SVGAGI. There are 14 residues in the CDR3. Study-level points and caveats: White British donors predominated, females outnumbered males, and clonal diversity was possibly underestimated. Among vaccine-associated CD4 TCRs, coverage spanned spike, with dominance at 160-218 and 743-854. Compared with day 0, the breadth and depth of the Spike-specific TCR repertoire rose significantly after two doses of AZD1222.

Libraries were prepared by immunoSEQ multiplex PCR; TCRdb keeps only in-frame clonotypes and omits some of them. The data show about 180,000 clones, roughly 88% seen once. On this clone itself: The target antigen is unknown.

The chain has TRBV6-5 and TRBJ1-6, with TRBD1 identical over 7 bases. Sequenced here: peripheral blood, sampled on day 0 of AZD1222 vaccination. The origin of this receptor is an adult in good health. The chain's CDR3 is CASSRQGNNSPLHF. Written as DNA, the CDR3 is TGTGCCAGCAGTCGACAGGGTAATAATTCACCCCTCCACTTT.